The entry below gives a single T cell receptor (beta chain) sequence along with its context. Antigen: not known. The investigators amplified TCR beta CDR3 regions from RNA transcripts. First-round RT-PCR with HTBI primers amplified the TCR CDR3 region. One entry per CDR3 protein, called by TCRdb with MiXCR from the multiplex PCR reads. The table includes 300,000 to 400,000 distinct CDR3 sequences, around 15% detected once. This record comes from a study of T cells in Graves' hyperthyroidism and ophthalmopathy. Active moderate-to-severe ophthalmopathy, Clinical Activity Score at least 3, NOSPECS at least 4, under 3 months' duration. Study outcomes and limitations: The majority of expanded thyroid clonotypes above 0.001 also appeared in blood.

Between the trimmed V and J ends, which lost 4 bases and 7 bases, there was a span of 19 bases. This CDR3 is built from 15 residues. The germline V gene encodes CDR1 SNHLY and CDR2 FYNNEI. The sequenced sample consisted of blood. This chain connects TRBV2 to TRBJ1-2; maybe TRBD1 (5 bases). The TCR sequence derives from a woman aged 30 to 39 with Graves' ophthalmopathy. CDR3 coding DNA: TGTGCCAGCAGTGGATCCCACCCAGGGTTGAGTGGCTACACCTTC. Translation: CASSGSHPGLSGYTF.